This T cell receptor (beta chain) stems from a study of blood T cell repertoires in COVID-19. The data were produced by immunoSEQ multiplex PCR, yet TCRdb's version contains in-frame clones alone and is incomplete. Of roughly 70,000 clones listed, 75% to 90% are singletons. V lost 4 bases, J lost 7 bases, and 7 bases stayed unmatched. Looked up from germline, CDR1 is SGHNT and CDR2 is YYREEE (reference sequence). The CDR3 sequence is 16 residues long. Input material: peripheral blood. This TCR derives from a man between 50 and 59 years old with active COVID-19. The rearrangement links TRBV5-4 to TRBJ2-1, with 14 bases identical to TRBD2. The CDR3 protein is CASSGGTSGSGNEQFF. The DNA for the CDR3 is TGTGCCAGCAGCGGGGGGACTAGCGGGAGTGGTAATGAGCAGTTCTTC.